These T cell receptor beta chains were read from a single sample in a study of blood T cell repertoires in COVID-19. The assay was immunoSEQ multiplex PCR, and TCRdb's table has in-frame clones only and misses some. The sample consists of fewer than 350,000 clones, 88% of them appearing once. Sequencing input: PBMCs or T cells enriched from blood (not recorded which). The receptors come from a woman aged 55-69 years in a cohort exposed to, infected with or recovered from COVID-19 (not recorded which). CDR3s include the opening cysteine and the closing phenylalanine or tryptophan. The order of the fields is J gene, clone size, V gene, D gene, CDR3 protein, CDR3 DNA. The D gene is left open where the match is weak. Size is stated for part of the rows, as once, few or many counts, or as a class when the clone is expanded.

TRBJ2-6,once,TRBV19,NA,CASSIGGGANVLTF,TGTGCCAGTAGTATTGGAGGAGGAGCCAACGTCCTGACTTTC
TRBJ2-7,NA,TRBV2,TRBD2,CASKRAGVQSYEQYF,TGTGCCAGCAAGAGGGCGGGAGTTCAGTCCTACGAGCAGTACTTC
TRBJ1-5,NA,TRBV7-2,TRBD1,CASSLDRGNQPQHF,TGTGCCAGCAGCTTAGACAGGGGAAATCAGCCCCAGCATTTT
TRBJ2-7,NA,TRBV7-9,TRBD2,CASSLRGEVRVHEQYF,TGTGCCAGCAGCTTACGGGGGGAAGTCAGGGTCCACGAGCAGTACTTC
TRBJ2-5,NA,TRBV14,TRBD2,CASSHHSGRGEETQYF,TGTGCCAGCAGTCACCATAGCGGGAGAGGAGAAGAGACCCAGTACTTC
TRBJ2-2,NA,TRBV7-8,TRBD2,CASSLLLAGIRGGELFF,TGTGCCAGCAGCTTATTACTAGCGGGAATCCGGGGCGGGGAGCTGTTTTTT
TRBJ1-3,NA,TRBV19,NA,CASSRSQAGAGNTIYF,TGTGCCAGTAGTCGCTCACAAGCGGGGGCTGGAAACACCATATATTTT
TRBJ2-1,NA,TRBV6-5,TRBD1,CASSLDRGYYNEQFF,TGTGCCAGCAGTTTAGACAGGGGGTACTACAATGAGCAGTTCTTC
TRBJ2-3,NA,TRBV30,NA,CAWSPLARVDTQYF,TGTGCCTGGAGCCCGCTAGCGAGAGTAGATACGCAGTATTTT
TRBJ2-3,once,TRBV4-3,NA,CASSQEVGGRTDTQYF,TGCGCCAGCAGCCAAGAGGTAGGAGGGAGGACAGATACGCAGTATTTT
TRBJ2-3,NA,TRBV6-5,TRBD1,CASVPGQGRDTQYF,TGTGCCAGCGTTCCGGGACAGGGTAGAGATACGCAGTATTTT
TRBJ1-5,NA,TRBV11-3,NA,CASSLQGLRSNQPQHF,TGTGCCAGCAGCTTACAGGGTTTACGTAGCAATCAGCCCCAGCATTTT
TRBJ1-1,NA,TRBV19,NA,CASSIYRNTEAFF,TGTGCCAGTAGTATTTATAGAAACACTGAAGCTTTCTTT
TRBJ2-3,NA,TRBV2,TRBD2,CASSETSGRTVADTQYF,TGTGCCAGCTCCGAGACTAGCGGGAGGACGGTTGCAGATACGCAGTATTTT
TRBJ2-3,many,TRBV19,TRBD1,CASSRTGALGTDTQYF,TGTGCCAGTAGTAGGACAGGGGCTCTCGGCACAGATACGCAGTATTTT
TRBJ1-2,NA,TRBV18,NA,CASSPPTPRYGYTF,TGTGCCAGCTCACCACCTACTCCCCGTTATGGCTACACCTTC
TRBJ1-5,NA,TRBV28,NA,CASSLGSNQPQHF,TGTGCCAGCAGTCTGGGCAGCAATCAGCCCCAGCATTTT
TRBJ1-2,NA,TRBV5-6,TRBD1,CASSLTGAGGYTF,TGTGCCAGCAGCTTGACAGGGGCGGGTGGCTACACCTTC
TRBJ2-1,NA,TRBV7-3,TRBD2,CASSPRLAGVDEQFF,TGTGCCAGCAGCCCGCGACTAGCGGGAGTCGATGAGCAGTTCTTC
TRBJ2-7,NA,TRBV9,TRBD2,CASSPAASGRSYEQYF,TGTGCCAGCAGCCCAGCAGCTAGCGGGCGTTCCTACGAGCAGTACTTC
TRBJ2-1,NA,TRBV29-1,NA,CSVFSSESSYNEQFF,TGCAGCGTTTTTTCTAGCGAAAGCTCCTACAATGAGCAGTTCTTC
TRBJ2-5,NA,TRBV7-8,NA,CASQQGSEGDQYF,TGTGCCAGTCAACAGGGCTCAGAAGGGGACCAGTACTTC
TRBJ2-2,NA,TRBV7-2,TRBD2,CASSPGLAGGTGELFF,TGTGCCAGCAGCCCTGGACTAGCGGGAGGGACCGGGGAGCTGTTTTTT
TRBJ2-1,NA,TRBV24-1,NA,CATSDASPGGNEQFF,TGTGCCACCAGTGACGCTAGCCCGGGCGGAAATGAGCAGTTCTTC
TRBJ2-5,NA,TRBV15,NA,CATSRGGPETQYF,TGTGCCACCAGCAGAGGGGGGCCAGAGACCCAGTACTTC
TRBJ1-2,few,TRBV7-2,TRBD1,CASSFTGTGETYGYTF,TGTGCCAGCAGCTTCACCGGGACAGGGGAGACTTATGGCTACACCTTC
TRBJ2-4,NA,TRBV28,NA,CASSSYREGIQYF,TGTGCCAGCAGTAGCTACAGGGAGGGGATTCAGTACTTC
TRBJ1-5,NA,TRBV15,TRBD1,CATSSDRAPQPQHF,TGTGCCACCAGCAGTGACAGGGCGCCTCAGCCCCAGCATTTT
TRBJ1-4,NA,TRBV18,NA,CASSPRKGSDEKLFF,TGTGCCAGCTCACCACGTAAGGGGTCGGATGAAAAACTGTTTTTT
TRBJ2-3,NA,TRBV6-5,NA,CASNQGFTDTQYF,TGTGCCAGCAACCAGGGTTTCACAGATACGCAGTATTTT
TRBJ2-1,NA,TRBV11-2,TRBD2,CASSSRGSGGNEQFF,TGTGCCAGCAGCTCTCGGGGCTCGGGGGGAAATGAGCAGTTCTTC
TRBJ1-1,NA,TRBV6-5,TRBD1,CASTHRDRGAEAFF,TGTGCCAGCACCCACCGGGACAGGGGAGCTGAAGCTTTCTTT
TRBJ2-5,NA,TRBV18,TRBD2,CASLDLAAQETQYF,TGTGCCAGCCTCGATCTAGCGGCACAAGAGACCCAGTACTTC
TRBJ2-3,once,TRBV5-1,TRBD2,CASSLARGGLAGAPDTQYF,TGCGCCAGCAGCTTGGCGCGCGGTGGGCTAGCGGGAGCCCCAGATACGCAGTATTTT
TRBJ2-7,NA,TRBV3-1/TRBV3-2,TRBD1,CASSQEPSIWTGVSYEQYF,TGTGCCAGCAGCCAAGAACCCTCGATTTGGACAGGGGTTTCCTACGAGCAGTACTTC
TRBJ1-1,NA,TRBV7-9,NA,CASSYYPAENTEAFF,TGTGCCAGCAGTTACTACCCGGCCGAGAACACTGAAGCTTTCTTT
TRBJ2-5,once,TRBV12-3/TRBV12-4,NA,CASSFWGEETQYF,TGTGCCAGCAGTTTCTGGGGGGAAGAGACCCAGTACTTC
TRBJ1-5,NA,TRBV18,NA,CASSPLKGIEPQHF,TGTGCCAGCTCACCATTGAAGGGGATCGAGCCCCAGCATTTT
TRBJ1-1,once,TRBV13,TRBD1,CASSLGGTGDTEAFF,TGTGCCAGCAGCTTAGGCGGGACAGGGGACACTGAAGCTTTCTTT
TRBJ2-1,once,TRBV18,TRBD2,CASSRTSGTGNEQFF,TGTGCCAGCTCACGCACTAGCGGGACGGGCAATGAGCAGTTCTTC
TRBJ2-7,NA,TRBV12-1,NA,CASSFERGIDGYEQYF,TGTGCCAGCAGCTTTGAGCGGGGTATTGATGGCTACGAGCAGTACTTC
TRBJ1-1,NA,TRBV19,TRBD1,CASSKQGLNTEAFF,TGTGCCAGTAGTAAACAGGGGTTGAACACTGAAGCTTTCTTT